This is a list of T cell receptor beta chains from one sample in a study of regulatory T cells in long-lasting Graves disease. Via MiXCR, TCRdb re-called the multiplex PCR reads, giving one row per CDR3 protein. This table has 600,000 to 800,000 distinct CDR3 sequences, 25% to 35% appearing once. Sequenced material: peripheral blood mononuclear cells (PBMCs), taken when the disease was refractory, from a patient treated with antithyroid drugs. The receptor set was obtained from a female donor with Graves disease. Both conserved end residues are part of each CDR3. Each record gives: CDR3 protein, CDR3 DNA, V gene, clone size, J gene, D gene, CDR3 length. The D gene is left open where the match is weak. Where a row states a size, it is once, few, many or the class of an expanded clone; other rows omit it.

CDR3aa: CASSFKGQGSPLHF
CDR3nt: TGTGCCAGCAGTTTTAAGGGGCAGGGTTCACCCCTCCACTTT
v_gene: TRBV12-3/TRBV12-4
abundance: -
j_gene: TRBJ1-6
d_gene: -
len: 14

CDR3aa: CASNTPTRGANEKLFF
CDR3nt: TGTGCCAGCAACACCCCCACGAGGGGCGCTAATGAAAAACTGTTTTTT
v_gene: TRBV2
abundance: many
j_gene: TRBJ1-4
d_gene: -
len: 16

CDR3aa: CASSEEAGGTNEKLFF
CDR3nt: TGTGCCAGCAGCGAGGAGGCAGGGGGAACTAATGAAAAACTGTTTTTT
v_gene: TRBV9
abundance: -
j_gene: TRBJ1-4
d_gene: TRBD1
len: 16

CDR3aa: CASKVKDRVFYGGEKLFF
CDR3nt: TGTGCCAGCAAGGTTAAGGACAGGGTTTTCTACGGTGGTGAAAAACTGTTTTTT
v_gene: TRBV6-1
abundance: -
j_gene: TRBJ1-4
d_gene: TRBD1
len: 18

CDR3aa: CASSWETGSYGYTF
CDR3nt: TGTGCCAGCAGCTGGGAGACAGGGTCCTATGGCTACACCTTC
v_gene: TRBV5-4
abundance: -
j_gene: TRBJ1-2
d_gene: TRBD1
len: 14

CDR3aa: CASSLQGAHGYTF
CDR3nt: TGTGCCAGCAGTTTACAGGGGGCACATGGCTACACCTTC
v_gene: TRBV28
abundance: few
j_gene: TRBJ1-2
d_gene: TRBD1
len: 13

CDR3aa: CASSKSGYYEQYF
CDR3nt: TGTGCCAGCAGTAAAAGCGGGTACTACGAGCAGTACTTC
v_gene: TRBV28
abundance: once
j_gene: TRBJ2-7
d_gene: -
len: 13

CDR3aa: CASSLTGTGVDLGNQPQHF
CDR3nt: TGTGCCAGCAGTCTCACCGGGACAGGGGTGGATTTAGGCAATCAGCCCCAGCATTTT
v_gene: TRBV28
abundance: few
j_gene: TRBJ1-5
d_gene: TRBD1
len: 19

CDR3aa: CASSSGGHQPQHF
CDR3nt: TGTGCCAGCAGTTCGGGGGGCCATCAGCCCCAGCATTTT
v_gene: TRBV28
abundance: many
j_gene: TRBJ1-5
d_gene: -
len: 13

CDR3aa: CASSGQGARLTGELFF
CDR3nt: TGTGCCAGCAGTGGGCAGGGGGCAAGGCTGACCGGGGAGCTGTTTTTT
v_gene: TRBV25-1
abundance: -
j_gene: TRBJ2-2
d_gene: TRBD1
len: 16